These T cell receptor beta chains were read from a single sample in a study of radiation and T cells in renal cell carcinoma. Profiling relied on immunoSEQ multiplex PCR, and the TCRdb table lists in-frame clones only, not all of them. The repertoire has some 70,000 clones, roughly 82% of them found once; the top ten carry nearly 6%. The sequences come from blood, collected from a patient whose treatment included radiotherapy and nephrectomy. The source is a man in his sixties with renal cell carcinoma. CDR3s include the opening cysteine and the closing phenylalanine or tryptophan. Each record gives: CDR3 length, V gene, J gene, clone size, CDR3 protein. Clone size is shown for a subset of rows, as once, few, many or a class of expanded clone.

15,TRBV4-2,TRBJ1-5,once,CASSQEGQLNQPQHF
12,TRBV28,TRBJ2-3,NA,CASSLSRATQYF
15,TRBV27,TRBJ2-7,NA,CASSPLLAIDYEQYF
14,TRBV5-5,TRBJ1-1,NA,CASSSLTMNTEAFF
15,TRBV11-2,TRBJ2-7,once,CASSLTGGSSYEQYF
17,TRBV28,TRBJ2-2,NA,CASSSGTSGIFTGELFF
16,TRBV11-3,TRBJ2-1,once,CASSPHGQGSYNEQFF
16,TRBV9,TRBJ2-1,few,CASSRLTGSSYNEQFF
21,TRBV5-1,TRBJ2-7,NA,CASSFGPIRQVPRLAGVEQYF
16,TRBV7-9,TRBJ2-1,NA,CASSLLAGVVGGEQFF
15,TRBV29-1,TRBJ2-2,once,CSVSMGRANTGELFF
14,TRBV29-1,TRBJ2-5,NA,CSVGTSGRQETQYF
16,TRBV19,TRBJ1-3,NA,CASSIWGTEPGNTIYF
13,TRBV5-6,TRBJ1-4,NA,CASSLGSNEKLFF
14,TRBV4-2,TRBJ2-2,NA,CASSQAQGAGELFF
15,TRBV18,TRBJ2-7,NA,CASSPSWSGSYEQYF
14,TRBV7-2,TRBJ2-7,once,CASSLRQGMYEQYF
11,TRBV29-1,TRBJ2-7,NA,CSVLLTYEQYF
15,TRBV7-2,TRBJ2-5,once,CASSQVRLAQETQYF
15,TRBV2,TRBJ2-1,few,CASRFRQGANNEQFF
12,TRBV25-1,TRBJ2-7,NA,CASSAGVYEQYF
13,TRBV29-1,TRBJ1-4,NA,CSADGGNGEKLFF
12,TRBV29-1,TRBJ2-7,NA,CSVGGGSYEQYF
11,TRBV20-1,TRBJ2-1,NA,CSARDRQGQFF
13,TRBV28,TRBJ1-2,NA,CASRGDRVYGYTF
16,TRBV30,TRBJ1-1,few,CAWSGPEAYRSTEAFF
15,TRBV11-3,TRBJ2-1,few,CASSLGPAGGHEQFF
14,TRBV7-2,TRBJ2-5,NA,CASSLRLAGETQYF
15,TRBV27,TRBJ2-3,NA,CASSPWQALTDTQYF
10,TRBV20-1,TRBJ2-1,NA,CSANYNEQFF
11,TRBV6-4,TRBJ1-2,once,CASSDSDGYTF
11,TRBV25-1,TRBJ2-7,NA,CASSGTGEQYF
14,TRBV7-2,TRBJ1-2,NA,CASSPDRGRYGYTF
14,TRBV27,TRBJ2-7,NA,CASSPYPMGPTPYF
19,TRBV7-9,TRBJ1-3,NA,CASSRNRLSTLFSGNTIYF
11,TRBV28,TRBJ2-1,NA,CASSFNSWGFF
13,TRBV19,TRBJ2-5,NA,CASNRGRQETQYF
16,TRBV5-1,TRBJ2-1,NA,CASSLQASGNHNEQFF
13,TRBV27,TRBJ2-5,NA,CASSFQYQETQYF
13,TRBV19,TRBJ1-5,NA,CASSSRGGQPQHF
13,TRBV4-1,TRBJ2-7,NA,CASSQVGSYEQYF
16,TRBV15,TRBJ2-3,NA,CATSSLSETVTDTQYF
15,TRBV4-1,TRBJ2-7,NA,CASSQEWGASYEQYF
15,TRBV9,TRBJ1-1,NA,CASSSGEGFGTEAFF
16,TRBV4-1,TRBJ2-7,once,CASSQEAGGFSYEQYF
15,TRBV28,TRBJ1-2,NA,CASARDRGINYGYTF
19,TRBV19,TRBJ2-5,NA,CASSPTNGGSSGSQETQYF
16,TRBV4-1,TRBJ2-1,once,CASSRLTGAPYNEQFF
17,TRBV6-4,TRBJ1-3,NA,CASSDATGYGSGNTIYF